The clone carrying this TCR beta chain was detected a few times. Antigen specificity is unknown. Mouse names are used for the genes. The read ends 4 residues shy of where the CDR3 ends; the end is completed using the germline J gene. CDR3 length equals 15 residues. Deletions cut 1 base from V and 0 bases from J, with 12 bases between. Germline-derived CDR1 and CDR2 are GKSSPN and SITVG. RNA extraction and reverse transcription yielded cDNA as sequencing template. Repertoires were generated with immunoSEQ multiplex PCR, while TCRdb's copy carries only in-frame clones and drops some. The sample includes over 250,000 clones, none of them occurring once. This entry is derived from a study of CD8+ T cells in alopecia areata. Study details: Female C3H/HeJ mice aged 7-10 weeks were given skin from C3H/HeJ graft donors, 6-12 months old, that had spontaneous alopecia. Whole-study results and caveats: Scalp repertoires also include resident alphabeta T cells from normal skin.

Markers used for sorting pooled cutaneous lymph node cells were CD4, CD8alpha, NKG2D, NKG2ACE and others. This rearrangement joins TRBV31 to TRBJ1-2; weak D call: TRBD1 (6 bases). This clonotype was obtained from a C3H/HeJ mouse with alopecia areata. The mouse strain carries the MHC haplotype H2-k. Input material: CD4+ T cells sorted from a lymph node. The chain's CDR3 is CAWSHRTAANSDYTF. CDR3 DNA, as far as it was read: TGTGCCTGGAGTCACCGGACAGCCGCAAACTCC.